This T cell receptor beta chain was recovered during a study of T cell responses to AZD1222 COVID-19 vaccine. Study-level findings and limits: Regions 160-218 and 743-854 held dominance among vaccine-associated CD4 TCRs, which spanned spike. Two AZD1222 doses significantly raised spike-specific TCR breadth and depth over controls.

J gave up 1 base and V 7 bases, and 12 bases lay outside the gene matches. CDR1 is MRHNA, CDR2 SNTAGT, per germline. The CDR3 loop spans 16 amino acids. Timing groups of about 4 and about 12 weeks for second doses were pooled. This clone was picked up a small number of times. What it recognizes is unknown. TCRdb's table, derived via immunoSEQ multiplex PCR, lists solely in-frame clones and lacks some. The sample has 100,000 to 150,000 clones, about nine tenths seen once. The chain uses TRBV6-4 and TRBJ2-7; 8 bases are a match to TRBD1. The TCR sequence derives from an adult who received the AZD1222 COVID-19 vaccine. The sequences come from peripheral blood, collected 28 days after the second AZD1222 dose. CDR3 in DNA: TGTGCCAGCACCACACACCCAGACAGGGGTTCCTACGAGCAGTACTTC. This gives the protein CASTTHPDRGSYEQYF.